This T cell receptor (beta chain) was sequenced for a study of T-cell reconstitution after alpha-beta-depleted transplantation in children. The germline CDR1 and CDR2 sequences are SGHRS and YFSETQ. The CDR3 length is 16 residues. Trimming cost V 3 bases and J 7 bases; bases outside gene matches: 13. Molecular barcoding with unique molecular identifiers was used for the TCRbeta library. Via MiXCR, TCRdb re-called the PCR reads, giving one row per CDR3 protein. There are about 400,000 distinct CDR3 sequences in the sample; 20% occur only once, and around 4% lies in the top ten. The table lists this clonotype with a few counts.

The sequencing used PBMCs from the stem cell graft donor, collected from the stem cell graft. The chain couples TRBV5-1 to TRBJ2-1; 7 nucleotides match TRBD1. This sequence was found in a human donor who donated a stem cell graft to a child with acute myeloid leukemia. The CDR3 here is CASSSEQGKSLNEQFF. In nucleotides, the CDR3 is TGCGCCAGCAGCTCGGAACAGGGGAAATCTTTGAATGAGCAGTTCTTC.